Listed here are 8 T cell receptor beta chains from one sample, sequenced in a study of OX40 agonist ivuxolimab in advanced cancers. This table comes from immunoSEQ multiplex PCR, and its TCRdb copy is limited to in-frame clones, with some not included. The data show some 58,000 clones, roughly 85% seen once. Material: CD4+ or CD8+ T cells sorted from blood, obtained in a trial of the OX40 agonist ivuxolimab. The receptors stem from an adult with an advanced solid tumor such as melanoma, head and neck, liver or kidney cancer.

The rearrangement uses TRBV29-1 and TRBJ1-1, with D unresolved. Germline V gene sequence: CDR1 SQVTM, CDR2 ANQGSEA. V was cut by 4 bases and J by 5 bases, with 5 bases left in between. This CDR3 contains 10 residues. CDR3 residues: CSVGGTEAFF. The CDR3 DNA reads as TGCAGCGTTGGAGGTACTGAAGCTTTCTTT.

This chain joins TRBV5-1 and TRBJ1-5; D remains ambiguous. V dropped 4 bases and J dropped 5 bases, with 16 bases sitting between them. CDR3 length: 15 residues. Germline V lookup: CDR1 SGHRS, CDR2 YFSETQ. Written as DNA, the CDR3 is TGCGCCAGCAGCGGAGGGTCACTAGGATATCAGCCCCAGCATTTT. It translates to CASSGGSLGYQPQHF.

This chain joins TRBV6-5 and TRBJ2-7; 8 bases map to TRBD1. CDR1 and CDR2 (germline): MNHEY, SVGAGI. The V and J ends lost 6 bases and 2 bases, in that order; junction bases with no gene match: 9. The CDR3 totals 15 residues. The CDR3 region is CASRPTGVVAYEQYF. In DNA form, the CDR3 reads TGTGCCAGCAGACCGACAGGGGTTGTAGCCTACGAGCAGTACTTC.

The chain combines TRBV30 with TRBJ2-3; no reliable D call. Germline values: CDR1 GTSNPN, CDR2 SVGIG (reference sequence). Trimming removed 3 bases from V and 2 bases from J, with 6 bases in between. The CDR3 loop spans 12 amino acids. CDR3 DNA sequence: TGTGCCTGGAGCGAAACCACAGATACGCAGTATTTT. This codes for CAWSETTDTQYF.

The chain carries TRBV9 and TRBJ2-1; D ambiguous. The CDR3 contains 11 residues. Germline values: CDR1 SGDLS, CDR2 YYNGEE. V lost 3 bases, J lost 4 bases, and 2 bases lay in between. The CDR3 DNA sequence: TGTGCCAGCAGCGGATACAATGAGCAGTTCTTC. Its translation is CASSGYNEQFF.

This CDR3 reads CASGKAGAYSYEQYF. CDR3 coding DNA: TGTGCCAGCGGAAAGGCAGGCGCCTACTCCTACGAGCAGTACTTC. V gene TRBV6-5 combines with J gene TRBJ2-7; D gene ambiguous. V dropped 8 bases and J dropped 0 bases, with 17 bases sitting between them. Germline V gene sequence: CDR1 MNHEY, CDR2 SVGAGI. CDR3 length equals 15 residues.

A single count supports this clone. CDR3 nucleotides: TGTGCCAGCAGCGTAGCCGGGATAGGAAACACCATATATTTT. Translation: CASSVAGIGNTIYF. The chain uses TRBV9 and TRBJ1-3; D uncertain. V shed 0 bases and J shed 4 bases, with 8 bases lying between them. The CDR3 is made up of 14 amino acids. CDR1 SGDLS and CDR2 YYNGEE come from the germline V gene.

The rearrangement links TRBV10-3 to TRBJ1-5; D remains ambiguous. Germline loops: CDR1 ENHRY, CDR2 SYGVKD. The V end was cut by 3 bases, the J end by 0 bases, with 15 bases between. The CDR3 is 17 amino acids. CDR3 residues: CAISDPLRLISNQPQHF. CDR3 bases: TGTGCCATCAGTGACCCCCTCAGGTTAATTAGCAATCAGCCCCAGCATTTT.